The sequence of this TCR beta chain was determined in a study of shared clonotypes between healthy human individuals. The study's findings and limits: Several donors held about 5% of naive CD4 clonotypes in common. Genetic and exposure-history diversity was limited by the few donors.

CD45RO-negative CD8 cells positively selected for CCR7 made up the naive population, which excluded terminally differentiated effector memory CD45RA+ cells. The V and J ends lost 3 bases and 2 bases respectively, with 5 bases between them. Germline CDR1 reads KGHSH; CDR2 reads LQKENI. The CDR3 contains 12 residues. A word on this clone: As yet, its antigen is unknown. The same CDR3 is also encoded by other DNA sequences in this sample.

The repertoire was sequenced with immunoSEQ multiplex PCR; TCRdb's copy has only in-frame clones and lacks some. This sample has around 2,000,000 clones; just over 90% occur once, and the top ten carry around 1.7%. The sequencing sample was made of naive CD8+ T cells from PBMCs. This TCR derives from a man younger than 35 in good health. Some clones in this sample may be carry-over from other donors' samples. The chain uses TRBV18 and TRBJ2-7; D uncertain. CDR3 loop: CASSPGTYEQYF. The CDR3 nucleotides read TGTGCCAGCTCACCTGGGACCTACGAGCAGTACTTC.